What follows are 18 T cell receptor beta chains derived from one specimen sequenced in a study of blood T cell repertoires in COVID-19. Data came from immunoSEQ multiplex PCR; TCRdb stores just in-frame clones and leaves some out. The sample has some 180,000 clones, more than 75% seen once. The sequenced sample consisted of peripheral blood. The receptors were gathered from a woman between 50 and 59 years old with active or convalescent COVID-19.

The CDR3 loop reads CASSIDRRVGYTF. The CDR3 DNA follows: TGTGCCAGTAGTATAGATCGGCGGGTTGGCTACACCTTC. The chain employs TRBV19 and TRBJ1-2, with D hard to call. Trimming took off 0 bases at V and 7 bases at J, with 9 bases between the two ends. CDR3 size: 13 residues. Germline loops: CDR1 LNHDA, CDR2 SQIVND (reference sequence).

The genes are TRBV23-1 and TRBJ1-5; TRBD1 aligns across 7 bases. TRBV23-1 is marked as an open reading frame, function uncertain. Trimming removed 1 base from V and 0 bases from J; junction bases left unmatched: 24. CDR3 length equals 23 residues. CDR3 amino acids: CASSQFRQGRRRPPDNSNQPQHF. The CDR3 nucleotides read TGCGCCAGCAGTCAATTTCGACAGGGAAGAAGGAGGCCGCCGGATAATAGCAATCAGCCCCAGCATTTT.

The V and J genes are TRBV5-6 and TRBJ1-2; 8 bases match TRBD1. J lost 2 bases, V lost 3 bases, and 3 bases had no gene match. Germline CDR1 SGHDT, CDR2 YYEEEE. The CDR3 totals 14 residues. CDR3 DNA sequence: TGTGCCAGCAGCTCGTCAGGGGGCAACTATGGCTACACCTTC. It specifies CASSSSGGNYGYTF.

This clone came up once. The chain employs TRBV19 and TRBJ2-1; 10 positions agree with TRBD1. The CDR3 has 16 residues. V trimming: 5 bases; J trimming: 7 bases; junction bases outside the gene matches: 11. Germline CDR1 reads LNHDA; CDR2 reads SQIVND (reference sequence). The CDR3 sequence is CASSSEEGQGRNEQFF. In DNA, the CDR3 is TGTGCCAGTAGTTCTGAGGAGGGACAGGGGAGAAATGAGCAGTTCTTC.

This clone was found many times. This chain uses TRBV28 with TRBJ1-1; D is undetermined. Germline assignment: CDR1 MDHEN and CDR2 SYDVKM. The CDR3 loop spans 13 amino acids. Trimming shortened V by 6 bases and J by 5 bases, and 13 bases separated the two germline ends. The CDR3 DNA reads TGTGCCAGCAGGCCGGGTGGCCGGACTGAAGCTTTCTTT. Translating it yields CASRPGGRTEAFF. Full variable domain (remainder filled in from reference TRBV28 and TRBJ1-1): DVKVTQSSRYLVKRTGEKVFLECVQDMDHENMFWYRQDPGLGLRLIYFSYDVKMKEKGDIPEGYSVSREKKERFSLILESASTNQTSMYLCASRPGGRTEAFFGQGTRLTVV.

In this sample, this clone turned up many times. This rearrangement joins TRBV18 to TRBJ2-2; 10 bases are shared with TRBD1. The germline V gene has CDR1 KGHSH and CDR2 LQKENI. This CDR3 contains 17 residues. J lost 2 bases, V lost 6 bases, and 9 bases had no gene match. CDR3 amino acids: CASSRDRGVINTGELFF. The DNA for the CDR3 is TGTGCCAGCTCGCGGGACAGGGGTGTAATCAACACCGGGGAGCTGTTTTTT.

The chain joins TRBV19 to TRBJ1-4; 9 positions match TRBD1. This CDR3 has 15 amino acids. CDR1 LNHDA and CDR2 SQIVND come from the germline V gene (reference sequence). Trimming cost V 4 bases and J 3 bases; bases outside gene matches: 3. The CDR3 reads CASSTTGGPNEKLFF. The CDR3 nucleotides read TGTGCCAGTAGTACTACAGGGGGCCCTAATGAAAAACTGTTTTTT.

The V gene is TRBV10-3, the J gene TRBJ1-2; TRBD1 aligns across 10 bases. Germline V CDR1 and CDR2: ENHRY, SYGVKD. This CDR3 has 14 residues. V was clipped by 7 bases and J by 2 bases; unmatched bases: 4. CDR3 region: CAITSDRGNYGYTF. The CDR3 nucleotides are TGTGCCATCACTTCGGACAGGGGGAACTATGGCTACACCTTC.

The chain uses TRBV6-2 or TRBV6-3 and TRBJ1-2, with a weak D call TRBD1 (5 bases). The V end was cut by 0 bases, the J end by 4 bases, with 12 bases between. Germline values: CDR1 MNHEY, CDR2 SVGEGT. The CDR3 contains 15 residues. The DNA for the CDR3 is TGTGCCAGCAGTTACTCCCCGGACATCCCCTATGGCTACACCTTC. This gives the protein CASSYSPDIPYGYTF.

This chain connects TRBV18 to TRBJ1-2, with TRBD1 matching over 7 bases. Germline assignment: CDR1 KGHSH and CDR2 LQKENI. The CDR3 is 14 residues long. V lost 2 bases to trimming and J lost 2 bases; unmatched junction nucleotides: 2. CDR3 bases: TGTGCCAGCTCACCATCAGGGGGAAACTATGGCTACACCTTC. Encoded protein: CASSPSGGNYGYTF.

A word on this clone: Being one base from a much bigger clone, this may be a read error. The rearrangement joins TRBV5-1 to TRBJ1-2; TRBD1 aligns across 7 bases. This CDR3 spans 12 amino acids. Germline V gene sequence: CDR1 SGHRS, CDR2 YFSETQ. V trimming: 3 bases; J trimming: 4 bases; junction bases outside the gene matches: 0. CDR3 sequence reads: CASSWDSYGYTF. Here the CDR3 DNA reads TGCGCCAGCAGCTGGGACAGCTATGGCTACACCTTC. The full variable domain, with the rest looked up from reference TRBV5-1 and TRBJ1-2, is KAGVTQTPRYLIKTRGQQVTLSCSPISGHRSVSWYQQTPGQGLQFLFEYFSETQRNKGNFPGRFSGRQFSNSRSEMNVSTLELGDSALYLCASSWDSYGYTFGSGTRLTVV.

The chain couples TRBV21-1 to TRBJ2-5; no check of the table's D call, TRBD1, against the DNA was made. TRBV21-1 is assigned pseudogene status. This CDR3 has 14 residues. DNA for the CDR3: TGTGCCAGCAGCAAACAAGGGGCGAGGAAGACCCAGTACTTC. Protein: CASSKQGARKTQYF.

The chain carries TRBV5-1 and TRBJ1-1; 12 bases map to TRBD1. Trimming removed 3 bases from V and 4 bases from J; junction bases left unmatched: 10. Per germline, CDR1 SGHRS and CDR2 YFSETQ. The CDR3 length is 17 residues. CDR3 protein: CASSSIPGQGASTEAFF. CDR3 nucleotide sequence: TGCGCCAGCAGCTCAATCCCGGGACAGGGGGCCAGCACTGAAGCTTTCTTT.

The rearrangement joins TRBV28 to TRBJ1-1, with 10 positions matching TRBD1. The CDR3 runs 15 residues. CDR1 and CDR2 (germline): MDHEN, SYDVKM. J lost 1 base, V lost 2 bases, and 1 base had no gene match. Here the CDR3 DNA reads TGTGCCAGCAGTTTAAGGGACAGGGGGAACACTGAAGCTTTCTTT. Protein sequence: CASSLRDRGNTEAFF.

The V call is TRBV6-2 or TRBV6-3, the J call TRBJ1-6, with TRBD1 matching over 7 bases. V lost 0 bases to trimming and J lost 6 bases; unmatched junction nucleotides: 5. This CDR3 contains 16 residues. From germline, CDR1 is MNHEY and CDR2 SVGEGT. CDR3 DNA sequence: TGTGCCAGCAGTTACTCTGGGGCAGGGGGTAATTCACCCCTCCACTTT. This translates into CASSYSGAGGNSPLHF.

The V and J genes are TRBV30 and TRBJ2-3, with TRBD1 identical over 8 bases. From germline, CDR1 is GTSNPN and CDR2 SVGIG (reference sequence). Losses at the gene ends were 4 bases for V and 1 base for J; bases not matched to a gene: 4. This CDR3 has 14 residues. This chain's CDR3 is CAWTGQARTDTQYF. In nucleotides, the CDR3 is TGTGCCTGGACGGGACAGGCCCGCACAGATACGCAGTATTTT.

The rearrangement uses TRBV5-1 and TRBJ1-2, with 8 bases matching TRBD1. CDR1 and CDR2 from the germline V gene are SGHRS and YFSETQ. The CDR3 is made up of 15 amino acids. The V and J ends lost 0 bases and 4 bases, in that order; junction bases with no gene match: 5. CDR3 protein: CASSLALDRVYGYTF. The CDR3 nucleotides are TGCGCCAGCAGCTTGGCCCTGGACAGGGTCTATGGCTACACCTTC.

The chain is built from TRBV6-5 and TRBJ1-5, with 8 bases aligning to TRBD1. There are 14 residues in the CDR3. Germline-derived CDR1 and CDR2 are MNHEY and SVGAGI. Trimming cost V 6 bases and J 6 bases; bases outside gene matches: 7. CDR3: CASSIRGPVQPQHF. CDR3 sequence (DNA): TGTGCCAGCAGCATCAGGGGGCCGGTTCAGCCCCAGCATTTT.